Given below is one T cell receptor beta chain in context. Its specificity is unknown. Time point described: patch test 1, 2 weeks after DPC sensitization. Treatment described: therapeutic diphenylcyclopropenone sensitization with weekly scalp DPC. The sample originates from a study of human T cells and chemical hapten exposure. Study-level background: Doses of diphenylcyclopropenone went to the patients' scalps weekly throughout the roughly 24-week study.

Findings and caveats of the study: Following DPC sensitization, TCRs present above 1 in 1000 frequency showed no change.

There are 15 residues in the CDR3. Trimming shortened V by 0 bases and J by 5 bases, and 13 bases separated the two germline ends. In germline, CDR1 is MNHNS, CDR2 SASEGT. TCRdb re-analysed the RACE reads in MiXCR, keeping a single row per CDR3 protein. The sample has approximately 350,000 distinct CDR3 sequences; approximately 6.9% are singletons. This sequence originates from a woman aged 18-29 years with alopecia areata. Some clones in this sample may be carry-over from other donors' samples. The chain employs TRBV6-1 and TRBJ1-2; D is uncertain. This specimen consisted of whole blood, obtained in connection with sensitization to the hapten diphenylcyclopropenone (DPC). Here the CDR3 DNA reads TGTGCCAGCAGTGAAGCGCAGAGCAGCTATTATGGCTACACCTTC. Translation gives CASSEAQSSYYGYTF.